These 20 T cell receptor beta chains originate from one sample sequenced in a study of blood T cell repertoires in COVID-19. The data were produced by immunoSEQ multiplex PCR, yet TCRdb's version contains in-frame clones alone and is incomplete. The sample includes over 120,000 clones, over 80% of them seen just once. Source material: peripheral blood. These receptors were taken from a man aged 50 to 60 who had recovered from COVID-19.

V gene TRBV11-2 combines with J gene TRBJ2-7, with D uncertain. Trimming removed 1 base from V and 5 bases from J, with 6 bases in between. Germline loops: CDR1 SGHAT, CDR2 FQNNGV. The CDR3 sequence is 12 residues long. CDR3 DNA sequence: TGTGCCAGCAGCTTAGGAGGAAACGAGCAGTACTTC. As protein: CASSLGGNEQYF.

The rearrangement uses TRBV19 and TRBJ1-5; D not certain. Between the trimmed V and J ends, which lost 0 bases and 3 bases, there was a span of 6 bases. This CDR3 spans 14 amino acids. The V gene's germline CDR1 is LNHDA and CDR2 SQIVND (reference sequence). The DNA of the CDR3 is TGTGCCAGTAGTATAGACGCGGCCAATCAGCCCCAGCATTTT. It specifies CASSIDAANQPQHF.

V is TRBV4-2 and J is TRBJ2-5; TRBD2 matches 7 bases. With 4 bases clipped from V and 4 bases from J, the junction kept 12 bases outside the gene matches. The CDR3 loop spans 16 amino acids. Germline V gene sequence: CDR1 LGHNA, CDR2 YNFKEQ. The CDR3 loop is CASSLGLGGEGETQYF. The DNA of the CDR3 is TGTGCCAGCAGCCTGGGGTTGGGGGGGGAAGGAGAGACCCAGTACTTC.

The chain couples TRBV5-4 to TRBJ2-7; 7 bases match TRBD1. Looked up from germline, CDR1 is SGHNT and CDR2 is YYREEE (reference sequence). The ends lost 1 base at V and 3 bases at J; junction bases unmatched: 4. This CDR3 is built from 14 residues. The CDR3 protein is CASSLTGDLYEQYF. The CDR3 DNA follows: TGTGCCAGCAGCTTGACAGGGGACCTCTACGAGCAGTACTTC.

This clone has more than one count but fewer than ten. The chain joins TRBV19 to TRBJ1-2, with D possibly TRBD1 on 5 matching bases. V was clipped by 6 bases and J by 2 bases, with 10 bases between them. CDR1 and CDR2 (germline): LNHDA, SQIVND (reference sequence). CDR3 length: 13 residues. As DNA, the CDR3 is TGTGCCAGTAGACCGACAGACAACTATGGCTACACCTTC. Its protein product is CASRPTDNYGYTF. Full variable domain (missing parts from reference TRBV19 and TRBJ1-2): DGGITQSPKYLFRKEGQNVTLSCEQNLNHDAMYWYRQDPGQGLRLIYYSQIVNDFQKGDIAEGYSVSREKKESFPLTVTSAQKNPTAFYLCASRPTDNYGYTFGSGTRLTVV.

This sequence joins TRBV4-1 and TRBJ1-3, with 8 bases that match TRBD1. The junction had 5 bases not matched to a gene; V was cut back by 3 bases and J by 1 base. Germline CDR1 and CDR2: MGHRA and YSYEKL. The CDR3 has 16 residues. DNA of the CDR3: TGCGCCAGCAGCCATACAGGGGGTGGATCTGGAAACACCATATATTTT. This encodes CASSHTGGGSGNTIYF.

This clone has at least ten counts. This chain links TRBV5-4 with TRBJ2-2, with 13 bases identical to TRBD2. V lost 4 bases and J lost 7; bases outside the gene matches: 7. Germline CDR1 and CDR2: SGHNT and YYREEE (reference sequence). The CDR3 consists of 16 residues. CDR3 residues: CASSSTSGGAIGELFF. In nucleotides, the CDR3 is TGTGCCAGCAGCAGCACTAGCGGGGGGGCCATCGGGGAGCTGTTTTTT.

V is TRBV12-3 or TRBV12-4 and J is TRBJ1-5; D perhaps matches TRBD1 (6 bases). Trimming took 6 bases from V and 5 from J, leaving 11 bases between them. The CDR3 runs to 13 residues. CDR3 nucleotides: TGTGCCAGCAGCCGGGACATCTATCAGCCCCAGCATTTT. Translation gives CASSRDIYQPQHF.

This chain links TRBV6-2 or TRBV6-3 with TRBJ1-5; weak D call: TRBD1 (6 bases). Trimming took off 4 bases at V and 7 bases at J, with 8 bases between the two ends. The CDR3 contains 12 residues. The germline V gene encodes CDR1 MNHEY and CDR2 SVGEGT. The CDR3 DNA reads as TGTGCCAGCAGTTCAGGGGTACAGCCCCAGCATTTT. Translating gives CASSSGVQPQHF.

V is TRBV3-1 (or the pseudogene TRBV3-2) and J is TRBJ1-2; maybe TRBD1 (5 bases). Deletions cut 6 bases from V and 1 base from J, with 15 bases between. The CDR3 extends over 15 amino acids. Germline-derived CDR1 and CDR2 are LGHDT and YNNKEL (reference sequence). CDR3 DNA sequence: TGTGCCAGCAGGTTCGGACAAGGCCTTAACTATGGCTACACCTTC. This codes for CASRFGQGLNYGYTF.

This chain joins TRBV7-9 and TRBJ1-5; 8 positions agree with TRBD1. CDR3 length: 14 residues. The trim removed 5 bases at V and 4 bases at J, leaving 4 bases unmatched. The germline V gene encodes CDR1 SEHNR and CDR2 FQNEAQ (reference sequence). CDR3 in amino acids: CASSPDRANQPQHF. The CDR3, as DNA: TGTGCCAGCAGCCCGGACAGGGCTAATCAGCCCCAGCATTTT.

The CDR3 bases are TGTGCCAGCAGCGGGGGGAACTATGGCTACACCTTC. Its protein product is CASSGGNYGYTF. The V call is TRBV5-6, the J call TRBJ1-2, with TRBD1 as a possible D gene (5 bases). Per germline, CDR1 SGHDT and CDR2 YYEEEE. The CDR3 is made up of 12 amino acids. V lost 4 bases, J lost 2 bases, and 6 bases lay in between.

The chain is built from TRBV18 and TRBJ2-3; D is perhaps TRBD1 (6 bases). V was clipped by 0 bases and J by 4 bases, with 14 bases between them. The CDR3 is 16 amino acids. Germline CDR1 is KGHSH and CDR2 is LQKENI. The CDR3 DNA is TGTGCCAGCTCACCACCTTTGGGGGCCGGGGCAGATACGCAGTATTTT. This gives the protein CASSPPLGAGADTQYF.

CDR3 residues: CASSRDRGPHNEQFF. CDR3 sequence (DNA): TGTGCCAGCAGCCGGGACAGGGGGCCCCACAATGAGCAGTTCTTC. The rearrangement joins TRBV5-4 to TRBJ2-1; TRBD1 matches 12 bases. The CDR3 contains 15 residues. CDR1 is SGHNT and CDR2 is YYREEE in the germline V gene (reference sequence). V dropped 4 bases and J dropped 5; count of bases not matched to a gene: 4.

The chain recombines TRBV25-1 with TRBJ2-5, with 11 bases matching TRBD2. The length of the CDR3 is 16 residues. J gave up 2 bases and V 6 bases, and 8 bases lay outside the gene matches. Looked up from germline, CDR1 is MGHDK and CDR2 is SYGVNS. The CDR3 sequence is CASRAHSGGGQETQYF. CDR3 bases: TGTGCCAGCAGGGCCCATAGCGGGGGGGGTCAAGAGACCCAGTACTTC.

This CDR3 is CASSQDGPSGGPEQFF. The CDR3 DNA follows: TGTGCCAGCAGCCAAGATGGGCCTAGCGGGGGGCCGGAGCAGTTCTTC. The rearrangement uses TRBV3-1 (or the pseudogene TRBV3-2) and TRBJ2-1, with 11 bases lining up with TRBD2. The germline V gene has CDR1 LGHDT and CDR2 YNNKEL (reference sequence). The CDR3 has 16 residues. Germline trimming cut 0 bases from V and 10 bases from J; bases unmatched to any gene: 8.

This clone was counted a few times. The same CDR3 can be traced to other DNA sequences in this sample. The CDR3 DNA sequence: TGCGCCAGCAGCCAGGCTGACAGAAGCAATCAGCCCCAGCATTTT. Its translation is CASSQADRSNQPQHF. The chain links TRBV4-1 to TRBJ1-5, with a possible D match to TRBD1 (5 bases). Germline V gives CDR1 MGHRA, CDR2 YSYEKL. The CDR3 is 15 residues long. V shed 3 bases and J shed 1 base, with 10 bases lying between them.

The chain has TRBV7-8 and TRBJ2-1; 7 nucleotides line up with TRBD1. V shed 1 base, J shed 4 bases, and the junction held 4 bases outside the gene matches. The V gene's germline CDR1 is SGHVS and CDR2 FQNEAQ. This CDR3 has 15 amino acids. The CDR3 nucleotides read TGTGCCAGCAGCTTAGGGAGACAGGGTTACAATGAGCAGTTCTTC. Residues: CASSLGRQGYNEQFF.

CDR3 in amino acids: CASSMLGQGGRTEAFF. CDR3 nucleotides: TGTGCCAGTAGTATGTTGGGGCAGGGTGGGCGTACTGAAGCTTTCTTT. This sequence joins TRBV19 and TRBJ1-1; possibly TRBD1 for D (5 bases). CDR3 length: 16 amino acids. Germline V gene lookup returns CDR1 LNHDA and CDR2 SQIVND (reference sequence). The germline V and J ends were trimmed by 3 bases and 5 bases, with 19 bases remaining between them.

As DNA, the CDR3 is TGTGCCAGCAGCAAGCTCGTCGGGGAAGACTATGGCTACACCTTC. The encoded protein is CASSKLVGEDYGYTF. This chain connects TRBV7-9 to TRBJ1-2; D is unresolved. From germline, CDR1 is SEHNR and CDR2 FQNEAQ (reference sequence). The ends were cut back, 5 bases at V and 3 bases at J, with 16 bases in the middle. The length of the CDR3 is 15 residues.